This T cell receptor beta chain was found in a study of cytotoxic CD8 clonotypes in ibrutinib-treated CLL. Study overall: Productive templates averaged around 260,000 per sample, and productive rearrangements 85,000 to 95,000. Study-level results: Baseline levels were approached again at progression, after clonality had risen at ibrutinib response. While tracking circulating CD8+ T-cell counts, baseline clonality exceeded that of age-matched healthy donors.

Looked up from germline, CDR1 is SGHTA and CDR2 is FQGTGA. CDR3 length: 15 amino acids. V lost 0 bases to trimming and J lost 2 bases, with 7 bases between them. Only in-frame clones appear in the TCRdb table, and some are missing; sequencing was by immunoSEQ multiplex PCR. This sample carries some 140,000 clones, 80% to 90% of them seen once, and the ten largest clones take roughly 3.3%. For this clone: The antigen remains unidentified.

V is TRBV7-3 and J is TRBJ2-2; no clear D gene. The source of this sequence is a human donor with chronic lymphocytic leukemia. The specimen was PBMCs, collected after 24 months of ibrutinib treatment. The CDR3 coding sequence is TGTGCCAGCAGCTTAACGGGGTCCAACACCGGGGAGCTGTTTTTT. Its protein product is CASSLTGSNTGELFF.